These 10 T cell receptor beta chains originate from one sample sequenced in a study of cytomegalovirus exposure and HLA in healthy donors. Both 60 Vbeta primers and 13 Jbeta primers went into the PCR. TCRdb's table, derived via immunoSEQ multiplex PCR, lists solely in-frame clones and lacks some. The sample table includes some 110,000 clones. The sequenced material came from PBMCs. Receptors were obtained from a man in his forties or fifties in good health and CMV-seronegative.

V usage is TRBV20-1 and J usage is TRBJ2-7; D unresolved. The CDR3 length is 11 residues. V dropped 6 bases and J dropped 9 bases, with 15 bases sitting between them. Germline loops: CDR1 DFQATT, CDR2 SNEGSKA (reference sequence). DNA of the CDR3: TGCAGTGCAACAACCCTACCGGGGCAGTACTTC. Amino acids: CSATTLPGQYF.

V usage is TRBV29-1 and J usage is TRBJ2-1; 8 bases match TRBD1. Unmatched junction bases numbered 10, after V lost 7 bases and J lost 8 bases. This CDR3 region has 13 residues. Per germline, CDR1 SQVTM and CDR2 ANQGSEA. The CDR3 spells CSDYPTGEYEQFF. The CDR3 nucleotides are TGCAGCGACTACCCGACAGGGGAATATGAGCAGTTCTTC.

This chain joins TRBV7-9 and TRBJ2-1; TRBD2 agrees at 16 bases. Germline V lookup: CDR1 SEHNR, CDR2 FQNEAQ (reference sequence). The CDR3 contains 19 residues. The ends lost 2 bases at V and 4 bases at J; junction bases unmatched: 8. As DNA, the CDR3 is TGTGCCAGCAGCTTACGGCCCGGGACTAGCGGGAGGGCTTACAATGAGCAGTTCTTC. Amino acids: CASSLRPGTSGRAYNEQFF. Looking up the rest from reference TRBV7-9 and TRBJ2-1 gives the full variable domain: DTGVSQNPRHKITKRGQNVTFRCDPISEHNRLYWYRQTLGQGPEFLTYFQNEAQLEKSRLLSDRFSAERPKGSFSTLEIQRTEQGDSAMYLCASSLRPGTSGRAYNEQFFGPGTRLTVL.

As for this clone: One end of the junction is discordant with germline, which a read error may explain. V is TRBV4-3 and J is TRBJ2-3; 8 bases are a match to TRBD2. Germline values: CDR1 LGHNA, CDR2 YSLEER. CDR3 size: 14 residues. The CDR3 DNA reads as TGCGCCAGCAGCCAAGGTGCGGGAGGAGATACGCGGTATTTT. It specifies CASSQGAGGDTRYF.

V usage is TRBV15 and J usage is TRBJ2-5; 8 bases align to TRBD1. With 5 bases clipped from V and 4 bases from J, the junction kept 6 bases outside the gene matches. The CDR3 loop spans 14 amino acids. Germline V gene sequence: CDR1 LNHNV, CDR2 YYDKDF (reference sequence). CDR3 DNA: TGTGCCACCAGCGACGGACAGGGACCAGAGACCCAGTACTTC. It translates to CATSDGQGPETQYF.

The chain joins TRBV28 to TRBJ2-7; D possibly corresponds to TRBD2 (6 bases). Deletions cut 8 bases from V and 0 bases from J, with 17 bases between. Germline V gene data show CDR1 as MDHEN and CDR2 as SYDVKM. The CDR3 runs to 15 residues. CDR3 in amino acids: CASFTGGMSSYEQYF. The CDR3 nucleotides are TGTGCCAGCTTTACCGGAGGGATGAGCTCCTACGAGCAGTACTTC.

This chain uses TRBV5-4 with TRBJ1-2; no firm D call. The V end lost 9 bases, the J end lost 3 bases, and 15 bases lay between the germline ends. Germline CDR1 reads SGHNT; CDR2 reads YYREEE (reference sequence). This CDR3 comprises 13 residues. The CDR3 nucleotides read TGTGCCACCGGCCGGAGGGCTGACTATGGCTACACCTTC. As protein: CATGRRADYGYTF.

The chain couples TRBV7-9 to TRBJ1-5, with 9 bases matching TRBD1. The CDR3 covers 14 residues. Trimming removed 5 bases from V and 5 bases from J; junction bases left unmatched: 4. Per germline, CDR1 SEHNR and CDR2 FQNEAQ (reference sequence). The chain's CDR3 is CASSVDRGYQPQHF. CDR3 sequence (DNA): TGTGCCAGCAGCGTTGACAGGGGGTATCAGCCCCAGCATTTT. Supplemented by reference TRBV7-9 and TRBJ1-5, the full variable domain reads DTGVSQNPRHKITKRGQNVTFRCDPISEHNRLYWYRQTLGQGPEFLTYFQNEAQLEKSRLLSDRFSAERPKGSFSTLEIQRTEQGDSAMYLCASSVDRGYQPQHFGDGTRLSIL.

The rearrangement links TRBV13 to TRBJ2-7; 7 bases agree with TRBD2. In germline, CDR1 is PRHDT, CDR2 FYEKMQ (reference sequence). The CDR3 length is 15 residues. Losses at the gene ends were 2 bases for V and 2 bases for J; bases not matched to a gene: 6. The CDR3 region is CASSLRGGGTYEQYF. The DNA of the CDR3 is TGTGCCAGCAGCTTAAGGGGCGGGGGTACCTACGAGCAGTACTTC.

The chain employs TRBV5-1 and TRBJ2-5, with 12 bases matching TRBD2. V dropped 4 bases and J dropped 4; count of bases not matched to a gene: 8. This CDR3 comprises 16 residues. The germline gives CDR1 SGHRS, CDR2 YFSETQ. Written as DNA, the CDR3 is TGCGCCAGCAGCAACGACCTAGCGGGAGGGAGAGAGACCCAGTACTTC. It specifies CASSNDLAGGRETQYF.